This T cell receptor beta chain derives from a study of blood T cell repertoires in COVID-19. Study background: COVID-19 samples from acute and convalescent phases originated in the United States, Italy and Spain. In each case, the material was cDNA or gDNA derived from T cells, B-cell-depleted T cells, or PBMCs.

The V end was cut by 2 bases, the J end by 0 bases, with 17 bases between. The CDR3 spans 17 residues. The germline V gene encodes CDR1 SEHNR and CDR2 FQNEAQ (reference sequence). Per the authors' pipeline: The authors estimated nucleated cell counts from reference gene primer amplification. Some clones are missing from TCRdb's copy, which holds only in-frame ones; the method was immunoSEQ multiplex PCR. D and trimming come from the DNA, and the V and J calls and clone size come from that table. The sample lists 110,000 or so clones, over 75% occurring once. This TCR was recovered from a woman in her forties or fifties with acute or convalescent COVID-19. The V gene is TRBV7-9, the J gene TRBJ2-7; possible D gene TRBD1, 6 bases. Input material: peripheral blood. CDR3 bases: TGTGCCAGCAGCTTACAATATAATACAGGGAGCTCCTACGAGCAGTACTTC. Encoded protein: CASSLQYNTGSSYEQYF.